One and the same sample provided the 20 T cell receptor beta chains below, sequenced in a study of beta chain features in type 1 diabetes. Isolated RNA was reverse transcribed in full, so expressed TCRB transcripts were sequenced. The assay was immunoSEQ multiplex PCR, and TCRdb's table has in-frame clones only and misses some. Of 400,000 to 550,000 clones in the sample, about an eighth were seen once. The source material was naive CD4+ T cells from blood. Receptor source: a woman between 18 and 30 years old in good health.

This clone has more than one count but fewer than ten. The CDR3 bases are TGTGCCACCAGCGGTTGGGACAGGGGCCTCACAGATACGCAGTATTTT. Translating gives CATSGWDRGLTDTQYF. The J gene is TRBJ2-3, the V gene TRBV15; 10 nucleotides line up with TRBD1. The CDR3 totals 16 residues. J lost 2 bases, V lost 5 bases, and 7 bases had no gene match. Germline loops: CDR1 LNHNV, CDR2 YYDKDF (reference sequence).

The V and J genes are TRBV7-2 and TRBJ2-3, with 8 bases lining up with TRBD2. Trimming at V came to 2 bases and at J to 4 bases, leaving 5 bases not matched to a gene. There are 15 residues in the CDR3. Germline CDR1 reads SGHTA; CDR2 reads FQGNSA. The CDR3 nucleotides read TGTGCCAGCAGCTTATACGGGGGGGCGGCAGATACGCAGTATTTT. The encoded protein is CASSLYGGAADTQYF. The whole variable domain, remainder taken from reference TRBV7-2 and TRBJ2-3, is GAGVSQSPSNKVTEKGKDVELRCDPISGHTALYWYRQSLGQGLEFLIYFQGNSAPDKSGLPSDRFSAERTGGSVSTLTIQRTQQEDSAVYLCASSLYGGAADTQYFGPGTRLTVL.

The genes are TRBV7-2 and TRBJ2-3; 7 bases are shared with TRBD1. The CDR3 has 15 amino acids. Losses at the gene ends were 5 bases for V and 1 base for J; bases not matched to a gene: 6. The germline V gene has CDR1 SGHTA and CDR2 FQGNSA. The CDR3 loop is CASSPDRVGTDTQYF. DNA of the CDR3: TGTGCCAGCAGCCCCGACAGGGTGGGCACAGATACGCAGTATTTT.

This clone has a handful of counts. The chain combines TRBV9 with TRBJ2-3, with a possible D match to TRBD2 (6 bases). CDR1 and CDR2 (germline): SGDLS, YYNGEE. This CDR3 has 15 residues. V was pared by 0 bases and J by 4 bases, with 12 bases between. This CDR3 reads CASSVGVGGADTQYF. In DNA, the CDR3 is TGTGCCAGCAGCGTAGGTGTCGGGGGTGCAGATACGCAGTATTTT.

The chain recombines TRBV29-1 with TRBJ2-5; 8 positions match TRBD2. V gave up 3 bases and J gave up 2 bases; unmatched junction bases: 5. The germline CDR1 and CDR2 sequences are SQVTM and ANQGSEA. The CDR3 sequence is 14 residues long. The CDR3 loop is CSVDGTSKQETQYF. For the CDR3, the DNA is TGCAGCGTTGACGGGACTAGTAAACAAGAGACCCAGTACTTC.

This clone showed up just a few times. V is TRBV28 and J is TRBJ1-1, with D hard to call. Germline CDR1 reads MDHEN; CDR2 reads SYDVKM. The V end was cut by 5 bases, the J end by 4 bases, with 11 bases between. The CDR3 consists of 13 residues. CDR3 loop: CASSNTGGTEAFF. CDR3 nucleotides: TGTGCCAGCAGTAATACGGGAGGCACTGAAGCTTTCTTT.

This clone was found a few times. The CDR3 DNA is TGTGCCAGCAGTTGGGACAGGAACACCGGGGAGCTGTTTTTT. Residues: CASSWDRNTGELFF. V is TRBV9 and J is TRBJ2-2; 7 positions agree with TRBD1. The CDR3 runs to 14 residues. Per germline, CDR1 SGDLS and CDR2 YYNGEE. J was trimmed by 1 base and V by 5 bases; bases with no gene match: 2.

The gene calls are TRBV5-4 and TRBJ1-2; 7 positions match TRBD1. V shed 2 bases, J shed 2 bases, and the junction held 6 bases outside the gene matches. The CDR3 totals 15 residues. Germline CDR1 reads SGHNT; CDR2 reads YYREEE (reference sequence). In nucleotides, the CDR3 is TGTGCCAGCAGCTTAGCCGCGGGACAGAACTATGGCTACACCTTC. Its protein is CASSLAAGQNYGYTF.

This clone was observed a handful of times. J is TRBJ1-2 and V is TRBV29-1, with a weak D call TRBD1 (5 bases). Trimming took 5 bases from V and 8 from J, leaving 18 bases between them. The CDR3 is 13 residues long. Germline-derived CDR1 and CDR2 are SQVTM and ANQGSEA. CDR3 sequence reads: CSVPVSGATGYTF. CDR3 bases: TGCAGCGTTCCGGTCTCTGGGGCTACGGGCTACACCTTC.

This clone was detected a few times. The chain employs TRBV7-3 and TRBJ1-2; TRBD1 agrees at 8 bases. Germline CDR1 SGHTA, CDR2 FQGTGA. CDR3 size: 13 residues. The V segment lost 3 bases and the J segment 4 bases; nucleotides outside the gene matches: 1. CDR3 loop: CASSLTGAYGYTF. The CDR3 DNA follows: TGTGCCAGCAGCTTGACAGGGGCCTATGGCTACACCTTC.

The V call is TRBV7-6, the J call TRBJ2-7; TRBD1 matches at 7 bases. The CDR3 sequence is 12 residues long. V was clipped by 5 bases and J by 4 bases; unmatched bases: 2. Germline CDR1 and CDR2: SGHVS and FNYEAQ. This CDR3 reads CASSIQGYEQYF. CDR3 bases: TGTGCCAGCAGCATACAGGGGTACGAGCAGTACTTC. Full variable domain (rest looked up from reference TRBV7-6 and TRBJ2-7): GAGVSQSPRYKVTKRGQDVALRCDPISGHVSLYWYRQALGQGPEFLTYFNYEAQQDKSGLPNDRFSAERPEGSISTLTIQRTEQRDSAMYRCASSIQGYEQYFGPGTRLTVT.

This clone occurred a few times. The sample has other DNA sequences that encode this CDR3 too. The rearrangement joins TRBV29-1 to TRBJ1-1; D uncertain. The CDR3 totals 10 residues. CDR1 is SQVTM and CDR2 is ANQGSEA in the germline V gene. Trimming took off 4 bases at V and 5 bases at J, with 5 bases between the two ends. The CDR3 DNA follows: TGCAGCGTTGGTGGAACTGAAGCTTTCTTT. This gives the protein CSVGGTEAFF.

This clone was observed a few times. The chain couples TRBV5-4 to TRBJ2-1; 9 bases are a match to TRBD1. The junction had 7 bases not matched to a gene; V was cut back by 0 bases and J by 9 bases. The germline gives CDR1 SGHNT, CDR2 YYREEE (reference sequence). The CDR3 has 15 residues. The CDR3 coding sequence is TGTGCCAGCAGCTTGGGGACAGGGGCTAGGGGTGAGCAGTTCTTC. Translated, it gives CASSLGTGARGEQFF.

This clone was counted only a few times. The chain combines TRBV7-2 with TRBJ2-7; the D is unclear. The germline CDR1 and CDR2 sequences are SGHTA and FQGNSA. The CDR3 has 11 amino acids. V was pared by 5 bases and J by 9 bases, with 11 bases between. The CDR3 DNA sequence: TGTGCCAGCAGCCAGAATTGGCGGCAGTACTTC. This codes for CASSQNWRQYF.

A few counts support this clone. The chain employs TRBV7-2 and TRBJ2-3; either TRBD1 or TRBD2 may supply D (6 bases each). The CDR3 contains 14 residues. Trimming took 2 bases from V and 11 from J, leaving 17 bases between them. Germline CDR1 is SGHTA and CDR2 is FQGNSA. CDR3 sequence reads: CASSLMSVEGVQYF. Written as DNA, the CDR3 is TGTGCCAGCAGCTTAATGTCGGTGGAGGGGGTGCAGTATTTT.

This clone was recorded a few times. The gene calls are TRBV19 and TRBJ2-3; D is unclear. CDR3 size: 11 residues. Germline V gene data show CDR1 as LNHDA and CDR2 as SQIVND (reference sequence). V lost 10 bases and J 2 bases, leaving 7 bases between the germline ends. This CDR3 is CATALTDTQYF. The CDR3 DNA is TGTGCCACCGCCCTCACAGATACGCAGTATTTT.

CDR3 coding DNA: TGTGCCATCAGTGAGGCCCACCAAGAGACCCAGTACTTC. Translated, it gives CAISEAHQETQYF. This chain links TRBV10-3 with TRBJ2-5, with no clear D. V lost 2 bases, J lost 0 bases, and 4 bases lay in between. Germline V lookup: CDR1 ENHRY, CDR2 SYGVKD. This CDR3 has 13 amino acids.

This clone was counted only a few times. The rearrangement links TRBV30 to TRBJ2-1, with 7 bases that match TRBD1. The CDR3 is made up of 15 amino acids. Germline lookup yields CDR1 GTSNPN and CDR2 SVGIG (reference sequence). The V gene end was trimmed by 6 bases and the J gene end by 4 bases; junction bases not matched to a gene: 12. CDR3: CACHLRGQSYNEQFF. CDR3 nucleotide sequence: TGTGCCTGTCACCTCCGGGGACAGTCTTACAATGAGCAGTTCTTC. Together with reference TRBV30 and TRBJ2-1, the CDR3 gives the full variable domain: SQTIHQWPATLVQPVGSPLSLECTVEGTSNPNLYWYRQAAGRGLQLLFYSVGIGQISSEVPQNLSASRPQDRQFILSSKKLLLSDSGFYLCACHLRGQSYNEQFFGPGTRLTVL.

This chain uses TRBV7-2 with TRBJ1-5, with 7 bases aligning to TRBD1. Germline values: CDR1 SGHTA, CDR2 FQGNSA. CDR3 length equals 15 residues. J was trimmed by 5 bases and V by 0 bases; bases with no gene match: 4. The chain's CDR3 is CASSLALGTDQPQHF. Here the CDR3 DNA reads TGTGCCAGCAGCTTAGCCTTAGGGACAGATCAGCCCCAGCATTTT.

This clone showed up just a few times. V is TRBV9 and J is TRBJ2-7, with 9 bases fitting TRBD2. The length of the CDR3 is 14 residues. J lost 7 bases, V lost 0 bases, and 5 bases had no gene match. Germline V lookup: CDR1 SGDLS, CDR2 YYNGEE. CDR3 DNA: TGTGCCAGCAGCGTAGTGGAGCGGGAGGCTGAGCAGTACTTC. It yields the protein CASSVVEREAEQYF.